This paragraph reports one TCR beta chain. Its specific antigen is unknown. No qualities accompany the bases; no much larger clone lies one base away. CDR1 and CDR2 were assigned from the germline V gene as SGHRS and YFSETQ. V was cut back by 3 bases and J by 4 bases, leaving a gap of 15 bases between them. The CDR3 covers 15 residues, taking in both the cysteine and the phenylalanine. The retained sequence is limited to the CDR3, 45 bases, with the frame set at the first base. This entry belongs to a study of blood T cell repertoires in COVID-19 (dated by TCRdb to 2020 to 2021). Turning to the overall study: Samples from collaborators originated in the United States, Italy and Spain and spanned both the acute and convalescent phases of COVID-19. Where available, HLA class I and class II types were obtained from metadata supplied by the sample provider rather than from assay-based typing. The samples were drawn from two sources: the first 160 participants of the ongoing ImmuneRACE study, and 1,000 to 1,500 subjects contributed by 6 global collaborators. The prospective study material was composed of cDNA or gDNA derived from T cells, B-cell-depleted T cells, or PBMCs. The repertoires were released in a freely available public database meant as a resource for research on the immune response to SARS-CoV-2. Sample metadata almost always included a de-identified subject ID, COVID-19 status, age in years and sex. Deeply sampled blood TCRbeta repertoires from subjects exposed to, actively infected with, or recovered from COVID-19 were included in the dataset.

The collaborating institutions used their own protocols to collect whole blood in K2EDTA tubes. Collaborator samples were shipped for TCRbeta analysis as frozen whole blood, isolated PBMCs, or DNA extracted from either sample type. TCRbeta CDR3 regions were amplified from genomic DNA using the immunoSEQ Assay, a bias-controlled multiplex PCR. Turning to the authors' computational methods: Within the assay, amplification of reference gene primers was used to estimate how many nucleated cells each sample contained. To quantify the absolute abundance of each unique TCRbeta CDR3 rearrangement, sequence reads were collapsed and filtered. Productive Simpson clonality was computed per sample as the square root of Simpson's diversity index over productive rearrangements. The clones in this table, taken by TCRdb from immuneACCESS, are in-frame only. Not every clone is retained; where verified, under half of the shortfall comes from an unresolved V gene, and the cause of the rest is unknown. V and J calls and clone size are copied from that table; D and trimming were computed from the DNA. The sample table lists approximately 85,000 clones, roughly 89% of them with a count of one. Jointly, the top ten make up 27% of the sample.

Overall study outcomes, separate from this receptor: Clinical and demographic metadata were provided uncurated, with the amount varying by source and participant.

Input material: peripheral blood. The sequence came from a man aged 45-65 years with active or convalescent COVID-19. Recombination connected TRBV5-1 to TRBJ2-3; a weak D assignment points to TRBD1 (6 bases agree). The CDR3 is CASSYDRLGADTQYF. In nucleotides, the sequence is TGCGCCAGCAGCTACGACAGGTTAGGCGCAGATACGCAGTATTTT.